Below, 30 T cell receptor beta chains from the same sample are listed, as sequenced in a study of identical twins. Each CDR3 protein is one row after TCRdb ran MiXCR on the 5' RACE reads. Here the sample spans 1.5 million to 2 million distinct CDR3 sequences, about 32% being singletons. The sample taken for sequencing was cord blood. These receptors all come from a newborn girl in good health.

The chain carries TRBV28 and TRBJ2-1; D remains ambiguous. V was clipped by 8 bases and J by 10 bases, with 15 bases between them. Germline V CDR1 and CDR2: MDHEN, SYDVKM. The CDR3 runs to 12 residues. In DNA, the CDR3 is TGTGCCAGCGGAAGTTTCTCCTACGAGCAGTTCTTC. Protein product: CASGSFSYEQFF.

This chain uses TRBV7-2 with TRBJ2-3; D may be TRBD1 or TRBD2 (5 bases each). Germline CDR1 and CDR2: SGHTA and FQGNSA. The CDR3 extends over 16 amino acids. Trimming took 6 bases from V and 2 from J, leaving 18 bases between them. The CDR3 sequence is CASRRDSGTNTDTQYF. The CDR3 DNA sequence: TGTGCCAGCAGGCGCGACAGCGGCACTAACACAGATACGCAGTATTTT.

The genes are TRBV4-1 and TRBJ2-1, with a tentative D call TRBD1 (5 bases). V lost 1 base to trimming and J lost 8 bases, with 15 bases between them. Germline CDR1 MGHRA, CDR2 YSYEKL. The CDR3 contains 15 residues. This chain's CDR3 is CASSQVPLTGDEQFF. In DNA, the CDR3 is TGCGCCAGCAGCCAAGTACCCCTTACAGGTGATGAGCAGTTCTTC.

A word on this clonotype: A much larger clone lies one base from this, so it may be a read error. This rearrangement joins TRBV12-3 or TRBV12-4 to TRBJ2-3, with no clear D. CDR3 size: 13 residues. The V and J ends lost 6 bases and 2 bases respectively, with 9 bases between them. For the CDR3, the DNA is TGTGCCAGCAGCCGCATAAACACAGATACGCAGTATTTT. It yields the protein CASSRINTDTQYF.

This clonotype has more than one count but fewer than ten. The chain has TRBV24-1 and TRBJ2-1; 12 bases are shared with TRBD2. The trim removed 5 bases at V and 5 bases at J, leaving 9 bases unmatched. The V gene's germline CDR1 is KGHDR and CDR2 SFDVKD. The CDR3 is 17 amino acids. The CDR3 nucleotides are TGTGCCACCAGTGGCCCGAATGGACTAGCGGGAAACAATGAGCAGTTCTTC. Its translation: CATSGPNGLAGNNEQFF.

This clonotype was counted between two and nine times. V and J are TRBV20-1 and TRBJ2-3, with TRBD1 matching over 7 bases. Trimming at V came to 6 bases and at J to 1 base, leaving 4 bases not matched to a gene. Germline CDR1 and CDR2: DFQATT and SNEGSKA (reference sequence). This CDR3 region has 13 residues. The CDR3 DNA sequence: TGCAGTGCCCACCAGGGGGGCACAGATACGCAGTATTTT. It encodes CSAHQGGTDTQYF.

In its sample, this clonotype was seen once. The genes are TRBV28 and TRBJ2-1; TRBD2 is a possible D gene (5 bases). The J call could be wrong; TRBJ2-7 is a better fit for the DNA end. The CDR3 is 14 amino acids. The germline CDR1 and CDR2 sequences are MDHEN and SYDVKM. The CDR3 DNA reads TGTGCCAGCAGTCGAGCCAAGCGGTACAATGAGCAGTACTTC. Its translation is CASSRAKRYNEQYF.

The J gene is TRBJ2-2, the V gene TRBV28; no reliable D call. The germline V gene encodes CDR1 MDHEN and CDR2 SYDVKM. CDR3 length: 14 residues. V lost 4 bases and J lost 5, with 11 bases in between. The DNA of the CDR3 is TGTGCCAGCAGTTCTCCCCTAGAGACCGGGGAGCTGTTTTTT. Translation: CASSSPLETGELFF. The variable domain in full, with the rest retrieved from reference TRBV28 and TRBJ2-2, is DVKVTQSSRYLVKRTGEKVFLECVQDMDHENMFWYRQDPGLGLRLIYFSYDVKMKEKGDIPEGYSVSREKKERFSLILESASTNQTSMYLCASSSPLETGELFFGEGSRLTVL.

Concerning this clonotype itself: An end of the junction differs from the germline gene, which may be a read error. The chain couples TRBV28 to TRBJ2-3; 7 bases match TRBD2. This CDR3 is built from 14 residues. Germline V gene sequence: CDR1 MDHEN, CDR2 SYDVKM. CDR3 nucleotide sequence: TGTGCCAGCAATTACGAAGCGGGGTCCGGTACGCACTATTTT. Residues: CASNYEAGSGTHYF.

A few counts support this clonotype. The V call is TRBV11-2, the J call TRBJ1-6, with a tentative D call TRBD1 (6 bases). Trimming left V 6 bases short and J 7 bases short, with 16 bases between. CDR3 size: 15 residues. Looked up from germline, CDR1 is SGHAT and CDR2 is FQNNGV. Here the CDR3 reads CASRVDSLHNSPLHF. The CDR3 bases are TGTGCCAGCAGAGTGGACAGTCTGCACAATTCACCCCTCCACTTT.

This chain links TRBV7-2 with TRBJ2-7; 10 positions match TRBD2. The V and J ends lost 4 bases and 6 bases, in that order; junction bases with no gene match: 6. The length of the CDR3 is 14 residues. In germline, CDR1 is SGHTA, CDR2 FQGNSA. CDR3 DNA sequence: TGTGCCAGCAGCTCTCTAGCGGGAGTACGCGAGCAGTACTTC. Translation gives CASSSLAGVREQYF. Combining the CDR3 with reference TRBV7-2 and TRBJ2-7 gives the whole variable domain GAGVSQSPSNKVTEKGKDVELRCDPISGHTALYWYRQSLGQGLEFLIYFQGNSAPDKSGLPSDRFSAERTGGSVSTLTIQRTQQEDSAVYLCASSSLAGVREQYFGPGTRLTVT.

The genes are TRBV20-1 and TRBJ1-1, with 8 bases matching TRBD1. The J segment lost 1 base and the V segment lost 6 bases, leaving 4 bases of the junction unmatched. This CDR3 has 13 amino acids. Germline lookup yields CDR1 DFQATT and CDR2 SNEGSKA (reference sequence). Here the CDR3 DNA reads TGCAGTGCAACCGACAGGGGGAACACTGAAGCTTTCTTT. It specifies CSATDRGNTEAFF.

The chain uses TRBV14 and TRBJ2-4, with D maybe TRBD2 (6 bases). Matching the DNA end better, TRBJ2-5 makes the J call doubtful. Germline CDR1 SGHDN, CDR2 FVKESK. The CDR3 has 14 residues. The CDR3 coding sequence is TGTGCCAGCAGCCAAGCTATGCGGGGAGAGACCCAGTACTTC. Its translation: CASSQAMRGETQYF.

This clonotype was counted at least ten times. The V gene is TRBV12-3 or TRBV12-4, the J gene TRBJ2-1; no clear D. This CDR3 has 15 amino acids. Trimming took off 3 bases at V and 3 bases at J, with 12 bases between the two ends. The DNA of the CDR3 is TGTGCCAGCAGTTTTAGCAGCGAAGTCTACAATGAGCAGTTCTTC. This sequence encodes CASSFSSEVYNEQFF.

About this clonotype: Possible read error: a much larger clone is one base away. The chain has TRBV13 and TRBJ2-4, with a weak D call TRBD2 (5 bases). Trimming left V 7 bases short and J 13 bases short, with 20 bases between. Germline V gives CDR1 PRHDT, CDR2 FYEKMQ (reference sequence). This CDR3 contains 13 residues. The CDR3 region is CASKSGSYNEQYF. The CDR3 nucleotides are TGTGCCAGCAAGTCGGGGTCCTACAATGAGCAGTACTTC.

The chain employs TRBV20-1 and TRBJ2-2, with D perhaps matching TRBD1 or TRBD2 (7 bases each). With 2 bases removed from V and 6 bases from J, the gap between germline ends came to 22 bases. The CDR3 consists of 17 residues. Germline loops: CDR1 DFQATT, CDR2 SNEGSKA (reference sequence). CDR3: CSARNTMTGRDAGELFF. In DNA, the CDR3 is TGCAGTGCTAGAAACACTATGACAGGGAGGGACGCCGGGGAGCTGTTTTTT.

The rearrangement uses TRBV4-1 and TRBJ2-2; D not resolved. In germline, CDR1 is MGHRA, CDR2 YSYEKL. Trimming shortened V by 3 bases and J by 0 bases, and 14 bases separated the two germline ends. This CDR3 region has 17 residues. CDR3 residues: CASSHPPGLANTGELFF. In DNA form, the CDR3 reads TGCGCCAGCAGCCATCCGCCGGGCCTAGCGAACACCGGGGAGCTGTTTTTT.

There are a few counts of this clonotype. The chain joins TRBV29-1 to TRBJ1-1; TRBD1 matches 11 bases. There are 13 residues in the CDR3. V lost 5 bases, J lost 4 bases, and 3 bases stayed unmatched. Germline V gene sequence: CDR1 SQVTM, CDR2 ANQGSEA. Here the CDR3 DNA reads TGCAGCGTTCGGACAGGGGGCATCACTGAAGCTTTCTTT. This encodes CSVRTGGITEAFF. Full variable domain (outside the CDR3, taken from reference TRBV29-1 and TRBJ1-1): SAVISQKPSRDICQRGTSLTIQCQVDSQVTMMFWYRQQPGQSLTLIATANQGSEATYESGFVIDKFPISRPNLTFSTLTVSNMSPEDSSIYLCSVRTGGITEAFFGQGTRLTVV.

The rearrangement uses TRBV9 and TRBJ2-4, with TRBD1 matching over 8 bases. The J call is uncertain, as TRBJ2-7 better fits the DNA end. The CDR3 length is 14 residues. CDR1 is SGDLS, CDR2 YYNGEE, per germline. DNA of the CDR3: TGTGCCAGCAGCGTAGGACAGGGGTGGAACGAGCAGTACTTC. Amino acid sequence: CASSVGQGWNEQYF.

This clonotype was seen more than once but under ten times. The rearrangement links TRBV9 to TRBJ2-1; no clear D gene. Looked up from germline, CDR1 is SGDLS and CDR2 is YYNGEE. The CDR3 runs to 13 residues. Trimming cost V 0 bases and J 7 bases, with 8 bases left between them. The CDR3: CASSVVYSNEQFF. The CDR3 DNA follows: TGTGCCAGCAGCGTAGTCTACTCAAATGAGCAGTTCTTC. Combining the CDR3 with reference TRBV9 and TRBJ2-1 gives the whole variable domain DSGVTQTPKHLITATGQRVTLRCSPRSGDLSVYWYQQSLDQGLQFLIQYYNGEERAKGNILERFSAQQFPDLHSELNLSSLELGDSALYFCASSVVYSNEQFFGPGTRLTVL.

About this clonotype itself: One end of the junction fails to match germline, which may point to a read error. This chain links TRBV12-3 or TRBV12-4 with TRBJ2-1; D is unresolved. The CDR3 runs 14 residues. The CDR3 spells CVSALGGDYNEQFF. DNA for the CDR3: TGTGTCAGCGCTTTGGGTGGGGACTACAATGAGCAGTTCTTC.

This clonotype was recorded a few times. This rearrangement joins TRBV4-2 to TRBJ2-1; TRBD2 matches 7 bases. Trimming at V came to 0 bases and at J to 3 bases, leaving 5 bases not matched to a gene. The CDR3 covers 16 residues. Germline CDR1 LGHNA, CDR2 YNFKEQ. CDR3 sequence reads: CASSQDSGGIYNEQFF. CDR3 DNA: TGTGCCAGCAGCCAAGATTCGGGAGGCATCTACAATGAGCAGTTCTTC.

This clonotype was counted a few times. The chain employs TRBV5-1 and TRBJ2-7; a possible D gene is TRBD2 (6 bases). This CDR3 is built from 15 residues. CDR1 and CDR2 from the germline V gene are SGHRS and YFSETQ. V lost 0 bases, J lost 1 base, and 11 bases lay in between. DNA of the CDR3: TGCGCCAGCAGCTTGGGTGACGGAGGGTCCTACGAGCAGTACTTC. It codes for CASSLGDGGSYEQYF.

Many counts were recorded for this clonotype. This chain links TRBV29-1 with TRBJ2-1, with 9 bases aligning to TRBD2. Trimming took 1 base from V and 2 from J; bases not matched to a gene: 3. The CDR3 has 15 residues. Germline V gene data show CDR1 as SQVTM and CDR2 as ANQGSEA. Here the CDR3 reads CSVEVAGGTYNEQFF. The CDR3 nucleotides are TGCAGCGTTGAAGTTGCGGGAGGGACCTACAATGAGCAGTTCTTC.

This clonotype was recorded a few times. A much larger clone sits a single nucleotide away, making a read error possible. The chain recombines TRBV7-9 with TRBJ2-5, with a tentative D call TRBD2 (5 bases). The CDR3 sequence is 14 residues long. Trimming left V 1 base short and J 11 bases short, with 17 bases between. The germline V gene encodes CDR1 SEHNR and CDR2 FQNEAQ (reference sequence). The CDR3 is CASSLVASSYGQYF. Written as DNA, the CDR3 is TGTGCCAGCAGCTTAGTAGCTAGCTCCTACGGGCAGTACTTC.

This clonotype was observed many times. The junction departs from germline at one end; a sequencing error may be responsible. The chain carries TRBV5-1 and TRBJ2-7; D perhaps matches TRBD2 (5 bases). CDR1 is SGHRS and CDR2 is YFSETQ in the germline V gene. The CDR3 consists of 14 residues. The DNA of the CDR3 is TGTGCCAGCAGTTTAGAGGGCACCACCTACGAGCAGTACTTC. It yields the protein CASSLEGTTYEQYF.

This clonotype was counted between two and nine times. The rearrangement uses TRBV20-1 and TRBJ2-4; the match to TRBD1 covers 7 bases. This CDR3 has 16 amino acids. Germline lookup yields CDR1 DFQATT and CDR2 SNEGSKA (reference sequence). Trimming cost V 0 bases and J 1 base; bases outside gene matches: 6. CDR3 amino acids: CSARESRGLAKNIQYF. In DNA form, the CDR3 reads TGCAGTGCTAGAGAGTCCAGGGGGTTGGCCAAAAACATTCAGTACTTC.

This chain uses TRBV29-1 with TRBJ2-7; 9 nucleotides line up with TRBD2. This CDR3 comprises 16 residues. V lost 3 bases to trimming and J lost 7 bases; unmatched junction nucleotides: 16. CDR1 SQVTM and CDR2 ANQGSEA come from the germline V gene. The CDR3 sequence is CSVDGGGAPQYNEQYF. CDR3 in DNA: TGCAGCGTTGATGGCGGGGGGGCCCCCCAGTACAATGAGCAGTACTTC.

This clonotype came up a few times. The chain recombines TRBV5-1 with TRBJ1-2; D gene ambiguous. Trimming stripped 0 bases from V and 7 bases from J, with 7 bases between. CDR3 length equals 12 residues. CDR1 is SGHRS and CDR2 is YFSETQ in the germline V gene. The CDR3 sequence is CASSLAEGGYTF. The DNA of the CDR3 is TGCGCCAGCAGCTTGGCAGAGGGTGGCTACACCTTC.

This chain links TRBV20-1 with TRBJ2-5; D remains ambiguous. CDR1 and CDR2 from the germline V gene are DFQATT and SNEGSKA (reference sequence). CDR3 length: 12 residues. The ends were cut back, 6 bases at V and 13 bases at J, with 21 bases in the middle. The CDR3 loop is CSALRRTYERYF. CDR3 sequence (DNA): TGCAGTGCCCTCAGGCGGACCTACGAGCGGTACTTC.